This T cell receptor (beta chain) was retrieved from a study of T cells in Graves' hyperthyroidism and ophthalmopathy. Study-level results: In validation, the model predicted ophthalmopathy. These predictions came a median about 6.5 months before onset.

Ten or more counts support this clonotype. The antigen remains undetermined. Amplified TCR beta CDR3 regions came from RNA transcripts. Carried out on the TCR CDR3, a first-round RT-PCR used the HTBI primer set. One entry per CDR3 protein, called by TCRdb with MiXCR from the multiplex PCR reads. The table records around 620,000 distinct CDR3 sequences, roughly 50% of them present only once. Trimming removed 3 bases from V and 2 bases from J, with 5 bases in between. The CDR3 covers 12 residues. Germline-derived CDR1 and CDR2 are DFQATT and SNEGSKA (reference sequence). The chain is built from TRBV20-1 and TRBJ1-3; D remains ambiguous. This TCR was sampled from an adult woman with Graves' disease, either hyperthyroidism or ophthalmopathy (not recorded which). The sample consisted of peripheral blood or thyroid tissue (not recorded which). The DNA of the CDR3 is TGCAGTGCTAGTTCGGCTGGAAACACCATATATTTT. This sequence encodes CSASSAGNTIYF.